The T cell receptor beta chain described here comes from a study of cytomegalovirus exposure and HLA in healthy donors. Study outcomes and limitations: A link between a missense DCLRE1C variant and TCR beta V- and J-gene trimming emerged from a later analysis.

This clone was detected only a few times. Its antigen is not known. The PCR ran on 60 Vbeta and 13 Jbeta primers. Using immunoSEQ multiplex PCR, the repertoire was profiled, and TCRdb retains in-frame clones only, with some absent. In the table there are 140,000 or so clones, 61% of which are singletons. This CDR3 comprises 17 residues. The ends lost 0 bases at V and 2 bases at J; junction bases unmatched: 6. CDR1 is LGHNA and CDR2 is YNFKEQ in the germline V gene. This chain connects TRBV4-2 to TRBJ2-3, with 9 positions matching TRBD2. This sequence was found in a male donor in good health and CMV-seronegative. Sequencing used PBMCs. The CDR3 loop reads CASSQDQLAGNTDTQYF. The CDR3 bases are TGTGCCAGCAGCCAAGATCAGCTAGCGGGGAACACAGATACGCAGTATTTT.